A single sample gave rise to the 32 T cell receptor beta chains below, sequenced in a study of OX40 agonist ivuxolimab in advanced cancers. This table comes from immunoSEQ multiplex PCR, and its TCRdb copy is limited to in-frame clones, with some not included. The table lists some 99,000 clones, roughly 89% of them singletons. This specimen consisted of CD4+ or CD8+ T cells sorted from blood, obtained in a trial of the OX40 agonist ivuxolimab. The source of these receptors is an adult with an advanced solid tumor such as melanoma, head and neck, liver or kidney cancer.

The V and J genes are TRBV25-1 and TRBJ2-2, with D unresolved. The V end was cut by 1 base, the J end by 2 bases, with 11 bases between. The V gene's germline CDR1 is MGHDK and CDR2 SYGVNS. The CDR3 loop spans 16 amino acids. CDR3 DNA: TGTGCCAGCAGTGAATTTGGTCAGGCTAACACCGGGGAGCTGTTTTTT. It codes for CASSEFGQANTGELFF.

This clone was observed a few times. This sequence joins TRBV7-2 and TRBJ1-1, with unresolved D. V lost 5 bases and J lost 4, with 14 bases in between. Germline CDR1 reads SGHTA; CDR2 reads FQGNSA. This CDR3 has 14 amino acids. CDR3 amino acids: CASSPDRWSTEAFF. DNA for the CDR3: TGTGCCAGCAGCCCAGATCGGTGGAGCACTGAAGCTTTCTTT. Full variable domain (remainder filled in from reference TRBV7-2 and TRBJ1-1): GAGVSQSPSNKVTEKGKDVELRCDPISGHTALYWYRQSLGQGLEFLIYFQGNSAPDKSGLPSDRFSAERTGGSVSTLTIQRTQQEDSAVYLCASSPDRWSTEAFFGQGTRLTVV.

This chain links TRBV5-1 with TRBJ2-2; 9 bases are a match to TRBD2. V lost 7 bases, J lost 2 bases, and 6 bases stayed unmatched. This CDR3 is 15 amino acids long. Germline CDR1 and CDR2: SGHRS and YFSETQ. The DNA of the CDR3 is TGCGCCAGCGGAGCCGGGACTAGCAACACCGGGGAGCTGTTTTTT. Translating gives CASGAGTSNTGELFF.

The V and J genes are TRBV7-2 and TRBJ1-1, with D unresolved. V was trimmed by 5 bases and J by 1 base, leaving 14 bases between them. The CDR3 totals 15 residues. Germline assignment: CDR1 SGHTA and CDR2 FQGNSA. CDR3 amino acids: CASSPRERQNTEAFF. In nucleotides, the CDR3 is TGTGCCAGCAGCCCCCGAGAGCGGCAGAACACTGAAGCTTTCTTT.

The table lists this clone with a few counts. The chain combines TRBV2 with TRBJ1-5; 7 bases map to TRBD1. V shed 7 bases and J 4 bases; nucleotides not matched to a gene: 4. The CDR3 runs 13 residues. From germline, CDR1 is SNHLY and CDR2 FYNNEI. This chain's CDR3 is CASKGQLNQPQHF. The CDR3 coding sequence is TGTGCCAGCAAGGGACAGCTAAATCAGCCCCAGCATTTT.

This chain links TRBV5-1 with TRBJ1-5; D perhaps matches TRBD1 (6 bases). The CDR3 is made up of 15 amino acids. Germline loops: CDR1 SGHRS, CDR2 YFSETQ. Trimming left V 5 bases short and J 3 bases short, with 15 bases between. CDR3 sequence reads: CASRLTGQLNQPQHF. CDR3 in DNA: TGCGCCAGCAGATTAACTGGACAGCTCAATCAGCCCCAGCATTTT.

The rearrangement joins TRBV2 to TRBJ2-5, with D unresolved. Germline V gene data show CDR1 as SNHLY and CDR2 as FYNNEI. This CDR3 comprises 13 residues. V lost 2 bases and J 5 bases, leaving 9 bases between the germline ends. The CDR3 DNA reads TGTGCCAGCAGTGAATCCGCCCGGGAGACCCAGTACTTC. Residues: CASSESARETQYF.

V usage is TRBV6-1 and J usage is TRBJ1-4, with D maybe TRBD1 (5 bases). V was clipped by 8 bases and J by 8 bases, with 6 bases between them. Germline CDR1 MNHNS, CDR2 SASEGT. The CDR3 sequence is 10 residues long. DNA for the CDR3: TGTGCCAGCGGGGGGGAAAAACTGTTTTTT. Translation gives CASGGEKLFF.

V usage is TRBV11-2 and J usage is TRBJ1-2; the D is unclear. Germline CDR1 SGHAT, CDR2 FQNNGV. This CDR3 comprises 16 residues. Deletions cut 4 bases from V and 8 bases from J, with 23 bases between. The CDR3 protein is CASSSALRAEAWGYTF. CDR3 nucleotide sequence: TGTGCCAGCAGCTCGGCCCTGCGGGCAGAGGCATGGGGCTACACCTTC.

The chain joins TRBV6-1 to TRBJ2-1; D not certain. The CDR3 is made up of 11 amino acids. In germline, CDR1 is MNHNS, CDR2 SASEGT. Trimming cost V 6 bases and J 7 bases, with 7 bases left between them. CDR3 protein: CASSPGNEQFF. Here the CDR3 DNA reads TGTGCCAGCAGCCCTGGGAATGAGCAGTTCTTC.

CDR3 DNA: TGTGCCAGCAGCTTAGGATCCATTGAGGGCTACACCTTC. Its protein is CASSLGSIEGYTF. The V call is TRBV7-3, the J call TRBJ1-2; no clear D. The CDR3 contains 13 residues. V lost 2 bases and J lost 8, with 12 bases in between. CDR1 and CDR2 from the germline V gene are SGHTA and FQGTGA. The full variable domain, its missing parts supplied by reference TRBV7-3 and TRBJ1-2, is GAGVSQTPSNKVTEKGKYVELRCDPISGHTALYWYRQSLGQGPEFLIYFQGTGAADDSGLPNDRFFAVRPEGSVSTLKIQRTERGDSAVYLCASSLGSIEGYTFGSGTRLTVV.

The CDR3 DNA sequence: TGTGCCAGTAGTATAGATCTGAAGAACACCATATATTTT. Its protein product is CASSIDLKNTIYF. V usage is TRBV19 and J usage is TRBJ1-3; D unclear. This CDR3 is built from 13 residues. V was shortened by 0 bases and J by 7 bases, with 7 bases between the two germline ends. CDR1 LNHDA and CDR2 SQIVND come from the germline V gene (reference sequence).

The rearrangement links TRBV5-1 to TRBJ2-7; the D is unclear. This CDR3 has 15 residues. V was pared by 2 bases and J by 2 bases, with 14 bases between. Per germline, CDR1 SGHRS and CDR2 YFSETQ. CDR3 nucleotides: TGCGCCAGCAGCTTTCGGGTTACTACTACCTACGAGCAGTACTTC. Its translation: CASSFRVTTTYEQYF.

The chain employs TRBV18 and TRBJ2-4, with 7 nucleotides matching TRBD1. V lost 3 bases and J lost 1; bases outside the gene matches: 15. The CDR3 is 19 amino acids. Germline V gene data show CDR1 as KGHSH and CDR2 as LQKENI. The CDR3 loop is CASSPVTGTALLAKNIQYF. The CDR3 DNA reads as TGTGCCAGCTCACCGGTTACCGGGACAGCCCTCCTCGCCAAAAACATTCAGTACTTC.

The gene calls are TRBV2 and TRBJ2-5, with 7 bases identical to TRBD1. This CDR3 region has 12 residues. The trim removed 4 bases at V and 4 bases at J, leaving 0 bases unmatched. Germline-derived CDR1 and CDR2 are SNHLY and FYNNEI. The CDR3 nucleotides read TGTGCCAGCAGTGGGACAGGAGAGACCCAGTACTTC. This codes for CASSGTGETQYF.

V gene TRBV6-1 combines with J gene TRBJ2-7; weak D call: TRBD2 (5 bases). The germline V gene has CDR1 MNHNS and CDR2 SASEGT. This CDR3 comprises 13 residues. Trimming took 5 bases from V and 5 from J, leaving 13 bases between them. CDR3 sequence: CASSSGVPNEQYF. The CDR3 nucleotides read TGTGCCAGCAGTTCCGGGGTACCAAACGAGCAGTACTTC.

V gene TRBV5-1 combines with J gene TRBJ1-4, with a tentative D call TRBD1 (6 bases). The CDR3 has 15 amino acids. Germline V lookup: CDR1 SGHRS, CDR2 YFSETQ. V was shortened by 3 bases and J by 6 bases, with 15 bases between the two germline ends. The DNA of the CDR3 is TGCGCCAGCAGCTCCGAAGGGGGTTTGGATGAAAAACTGTTTTTT. It is translated as CASSSEGGLDEKLFF.

The chain links TRBV19 to TRBJ2-2; a possible D gene is TRBD1 (6 bases). Per the germline V gene, CDR1 is LNHDA and CDR2 is SQIVND (reference sequence). This CDR3 is built from 16 residues. V was trimmed by 6 bases and J by 6 bases, leaving 20 bases between them. The CDR3 loop is CASSPGASILSGELFF. DNA for the CDR3: TGTGCCAGTAGCCCAGGGGCTAGCATATTGTCCGGGGAGCTGTTTTTT.

This clone was counted between two and nine times. The V and J genes are TRBV2 and TRBJ1-2; D remains ambiguous. Germline values: CDR1 SNHLY, CDR2 FYNNEI. This CDR3 contains 14 residues. Trimming pared 6 bases from V and 4 bases from J, leaving 15 bases between. CDR3 coding DNA: TGTGCCAGCAGCCAGGACGGACCAGGCTATGGCTACACCTTC. It specifies CASSQDGPGYGYTF.

This chain connects TRBV5-1 to TRBJ1-1; 7 bases match TRBD1. V lost 3 bases and J lost 1; bases outside the gene matches: 3. The CDR3 has 14 residues. Germline V gene data show CDR1 as SGHRS and CDR2 as YFSETQ. The CDR3 region has the DNA TGCGCCAGCAGCTCGGACAGGCCGAACACTGAAGCTTTCTTT. Protein product: CASSSDRPNTEAFF.

The chain has TRBV28 and TRBJ1-3; no clear D. The CDR3 sequence is 14 residues long. V lost 3 bases to trimming and J lost 2 bases, with 8 bases between them. Germline-derived CDR1 and CDR2 are MDHEN and SYDVKM. In DNA, the CDR3 is TGTGCCAGCAGTTTGGTCGGGGCTGGAAACACCATATATTTT. Translation: CASSLVGAGNTIYF.

This clone is a singleton in its sample. One junction end disagrees with the germline gene, perhaps due to a read error. This rearrangement joins TRBV4-1 to TRBJ1-1; 10 bases are a match to TRBD1. Germline CDR1 is MGHRA and CDR2 is YSYEKL. The CDR3 loop spans 16 amino acids. The DNA of the CDR3 is TGCGCCAGCAGCCACCTTCTGGCTGGGACAGGGGCCACCCCCGAATTT. The encoded protein is CASSHLLAGTGATPEF.

The chain uses TRBV28 and TRBJ1-5, with 8 bases aligning to TRBD1. J was trimmed by 5 bases and V by 3 bases; bases with no gene match: 12. The V gene's germline CDR1 is MDHEN and CDR2 SYDVKM. The CDR3 sequence is 17 residues long. CDR3 bases: TGTGCCAGCAGTTTGATCCGGAGACAGGGGTTTTATCAGCCCCAGCATTTT. This encodes CASSLIRRQGFYQPQHF.

This clone was detected only a few times. V gene TRBV6-5 combines with J gene TRBJ1-6, with D unresolved. Between the trimmed V and J ends, which lost 8 bases and 4 bases, there was a span of 9 bases. The CDR3 is 13 amino acids. Germline CDR1 and CDR2: MNHEY and SVGAGI. CDR3 sequence (DNA): TGTGCCAGCTCCCCGGAATATAATTCACCCCTCCACTTT. Translated: CASSPEYNSPLHF.

This chain connects TRBV6-6 to TRBJ2-7; tentatively, D is TRBD1 (5 bases). CDR3 length equals 13 residues. CDR1 and CDR2 (germline): MNHNY, SVGAGI (reference sequence). V lost 2 bases and J 4 bases, leaving 9 bases between the germline ends. The CDR3: CASSYKGYYEQYF. The CDR3 bases are TGTGCCAGCAGTTACAAGGGGTATTACGAGCAGTACTTC.

The chain combines TRBV27 with TRBJ2-5; D gene ambiguous. CDR3 length: 14 amino acids. Trimming removed 5 bases at V and 2 bases at J, with 12 bases between. Germline CDR1 is MNHEY and CDR2 is SMNVEV (reference sequence). The CDR3 region has the DNA TGTGCCAGCAGTCCGCACTCGTCACAAGAGACCCAGTACTTC. This gives the protein CASSPHSSQETQYF.

This sequence joins TRBV6-1 and TRBJ1-6; no clear D gene. Germline V gene data show CDR1 as MNHNS and CDR2 as SASEGT. The CDR3 runs 11 residues. V was pared by 1 base and J by 14 bases, with 6 bases between. The CDR3 bases are TGTGCCAGCAGTGAAGTCTGGACCCTCCACTTT. Translated, it gives CASSEVWTLHF.

This chain connects TRBV6-5 to TRBJ2-7; the D is unclear. The V end was cut by 0 bases, the J end by 4 bases, with 10 bases between. The V gene's germline CDR1 is MNHEY and CDR2 SVGAGI. The CDR3 is made up of 14 amino acids. CDR3 in amino acids: CASSYSVTAYEQYF. In DNA form, the CDR3 reads TGTGCCAGCAGTTACTCAGTAACCGCTTACGAGCAGTACTTC.

The chain carries TRBV19 and TRBJ1-2; D call uncertain. Looked up from germline, CDR1 is LNHDA and CDR2 is SQIVND (reference sequence). V was trimmed by 5 bases and J by 0 bases, leaving 16 bases between them. CDR3 length equals 16 residues. The CDR3 here is CASSGPPLHSNYGYTF. In DNA form, the CDR3 reads TGTGCCAGTAGTGGGCCACCTCTCCACTCTAACTATGGCTACACCTTC. Full variable domain (outside the CDR3, taken from reference TRBV19 and TRBJ1-2): DGGITQSPKYLFRKEGQNVTLSCEQNLNHDAMYWYRQDPGQGLRLIYYSQIVNDFQKGDIAEGYSVSREKKESFPLTVTSAQKNPTAFYLCASSGPPLHSNYGYTFGSGTRLTVV.

The V call is TRBV5-1, the J call TRBJ1-1; weak D call: TRBD1 (6 bases). V lost 0 bases to trimming and J lost 0 bases, with 9 bases between them. CDR1 is SGHRS and CDR2 is YFSETQ in the germline V gene. The CDR3 is 15 amino acids. CDR3 nucleotide sequence: TGCGCCAGCAGCTTGGCAGGGGCTGTGAACACTGAAGCTTTCTTT. It encodes CASSLAGAVNTEAFF.

The chain uses TRBV9 and TRBJ2-5; 13 bases map to TRBD2. The germline V gene encodes CDR1 SGDLS and CDR2 YYNGEE. The CDR3 length is 15 residues. V was clipped by 4 bases and J by 5 bases; unmatched bases: 5. Here the CDR3 DNA reads TGTGCCAGCAGCTCCCAGACTAGCGGGGGGGAGACCCAGTACTTC. This translates into CASSSQTSGGETQYF.

The chain links TRBV5-1 to TRBJ2-3; D possibly corresponds to TRBD1 (5 bases). Trimming pared 5 bases from V and 3 bases from J, leaving 13 bases between. The CDR3 covers 14 residues. Germline-derived CDR1 and CDR2 are SGHRS and YFSETQ. Here the CDR3 DNA reads TGCGCCAGCAGTTTAAACCCAGGGACAGATACGCAGTATTTT. Translating it yields CASSLNPGTDTQYF. Supplemented by reference TRBV5-1 and TRBJ2-3, the full variable domain reads KAGVTQTPRYLIKTRGQQVTLSCSPISGHRSVSWYQQTPGQGLQFLFEYFSETQRNKGNFPGRFSGRQFSNSRSEMNVSTLELGDSALYLCASSLNPGTDTQYFGPGTRLTVL.